This T cell receptor (beta chain) was observed in a study of cytotoxic CD8 clonotypes in ibrutinib-treated CLL. CDR1 and CDR2 (germline): MNHEY, SVGAGI. The junction had 9 bases not matched to a gene; V was cut back by 4 bases and J by 10 bases. This CDR3 is built from 15 residues. TCRdb keeps only in-frame clones here, not all; method: immunoSEQ multiplex PCR. The data show approximately 130,000 clones, around four fifths seen once. A single count supports this clone. The receptor comes from a human donor with chronic lymphocytic leukemia. The chain joins TRBV6-5 to TRBJ1-6; TRBD1 agrees at 8 bases. The material was PBMCs, obtained after 24 months of ibrutinib treatment. CDR3 loop: CASSSWTGTGSPLHF. As DNA, the CDR3 is TGTGCCAGCAGTTCTTGGACAGGGACAGGCTCACCCCTCCACTTT.